This TCR beta chain was sequenced in a study of CD8 T cells in ankylosing spondylitis. Broader study findings: Within ankylosing spondylitis blood, a TCR beta motif made up of several highly homologous variants appeared to be characteristic. Disease-linked clones were reportedly significantly enriched in matched ankylosing spondylitis synovial fluid.

A few counts support this clonotype. Its antigen is still unknown. TCRdb recomputed calls from the 5' RACE reads with MiXCR, one row per CDR3 protein. The data hold about 800,000 distinct CDR3 sequences, with roughly 12% observed a single time. This CDR3 is built from 16 residues. CDR1 WSHSY and CDR2 SAAADI come from the germline V gene. With V trimmed by 7 bases and J by 1 base, 11 bases remained unmatched. This TCR was recovered from a male donor with ankylosing spondylitis. Sequenced sample: blood, either unsorted or a sorted T cell fraction (not recorded which). The V call is TRBV10-2, the J call TRBJ2-7; 9 bases are a match to TRBD2. The CDR3 here is CASTEGSSGESYEQYF. In DNA, the CDR3 is TGCGCCAGCACCGAGGGATCTAGCGGGGAGTCCTACGAGCAGTACTTC.